Below, one TCR beta chain is given with its context. Using its own MiXCR run on the RT-PCR reads, TCRdb lists one record per CDR3 protein. Of some 200,000 distinct CDR3 sequences in the sample, less than 45% were seen once. This record comes from a study of patients and donors after allogeneic stem cell transplantation. This sequence was found in a human donor who was either an allogeneic HSCT recipient or a stem cell or donor lymphocyte infusion donor (not recorded which). It is not recorded whose cells these are; they may come from a transplant donor. The sample consisted of blood, either unsorted or a sorted T cell fraction (not recorded which).

In DNA form, the CDR3 reads TGTGCCAGCAGGAGTGGACTAGCGGCCCCCTACGAGCAGTACTTC. Its protein is CASRSGLAAPYEQYF. This rearrangement joins TRBV7-9 to TRBJ2-7; 10 bases fit TRBD2. Germline CDR1 reads SEHNR; CDR2 reads FQNEAQ (reference sequence). The CDR3 length is 15 residues. V was pared by 6 bases and J by 2 bases, with 7 bases of the junction left unmatched. The full variable domain, its missing parts supplied by reference TRBV7-9 and TRBJ2-7, is DTGVSQNPRHKITKRGQNVTFRCDPISEHNRLYWYRQTLGQGPEFLTYFQNEAQLEKSRLLSDRFSAERPKGSFSTLEIQRTEQGDSAMYLCASRSGLAAPYEQYFGPGTRLTVT.